This T cell receptor beta chain derives from a study of long-term antiretroviral therapy in people with HIV. Germline CDR1 reads SGHNT; CDR2 reads YENEEA. CDR3 length equals 12 residues. The V and J ends lost 1 base and 10 bases respectively, with 10 bases between them. This clone was detected only once. No antigen is known for it. Until DNA extraction, the samples held between about 0.9-10 million cryopreserved PBMC. Study-wide points: Diversity remained lower than transplant donor controls, even though it increased after ART. Blood, drawn from the mid-2000s to the late 2010s, may reflect older ART regimens. HIV repertoires had narrower CDR3 length ranges than controls.

A v3.0 immunoSEQ assay was performed at survey level. Repertoires were generated with immunoSEQ multiplex PCR, while TCRdb's copy carries only in-frame clones and drops some. The sample lists tens of thousands of clones, around four fifths seen once, with roughly 7.9% in the top ten. This chain uses TRBV11-3 with TRBJ1-2, with D tentatively TRBD1 (5 bases). The origin of this receptor is a man aged 18-30 years with HIV. Sample: unsorted PBMCs, taken 0.4 years before starting antiretroviral therapy. DNA of the CDR3: TGTGCCAGCAGCTTAGCAGGGTGGAACTACACCTTC. Protein product: CASSLAGWNYTF.